The source of this T cell receptor beta chain is a study of molecular identifiers for immune sequencing clone quantification. Study-wide points: Clone sizes could be underestimated for highly expanded clones when identical TCR molecules share a barcode. In naive cells, clones above 20 RNA copies held under 1% of molecules, whereas in effector cells they held over 97%.

TCRdb recomputed calls from the PCR reads with MiXCR, one row per CDR3 protein. The sample includes hundreds of thousands of distinct CDR3 sequences, about a fifth seen only once; the top ten take approximately 0.8%. Trimming cost V 6 bases and J 2 bases; bases outside gene matches: 4. Germline CDR1 is SNHLY and CDR2 is FYNNEI. The CDR3 has 14 residues. Researchers sorted naive CD8 T cells as cells that were CD8+CD4-CCR7+CD45RA+. About this clonotype itself: Its specificity is unknown. A much larger clone lies one base from this, so it may be a read error.

The clonotype originates from a human donor in good health. Some libraries in this study had Jurkat cell RNA spiked in. Sequencing used naive CD8+ T cells from blood, with Jurkat cell RNA spiked in. The subset: FACS-sorted CD8+CD4-CCR7+CD45RA+ naive T cells. This chain uses TRBV2 with TRBJ1-5; 7 bases map to TRBD1. The CDR3 sequence is CASRTGLGNQPQHF. CDR3 in DNA: TGTGCCAGCAGGACAGGGCTCGGCAATCAGCCCCAGCATTTT.